This TCR beta chain was recorded in a study of post-analysis software for immune sequencing data. Study observations and caveats: Multiple sclerosis patients showed significantly lower normalized Chao1 diversity than controls did. Strong co-clustering by F measure was evident for samples that had been prepared in the same batch. The five TRBV segments detected at higher frequency in patients than in controls included TRBV5-6, TRBV5-1 and TRBV20-1.

The TCR beta cDNA libraries contained unique molecular identifiers. TCRdb reprocessed the PCR reads with MiXCR, giving one entry per CDR3 protein. The sample holds roughly 160,000 distinct CDR3 sequences, under 40% seen once. On this clonotype: As yet, its antigen is unknown.

The CDR3 is 14 residues long. Germline CDR1 and CDR2: SEHNR and FQNEAQ (reference sequence). V was clipped by 4 bases and J by 4 bases; unmatched bases: 7. Sample: blood, taken after autologous hematopoietic stem cell transplantation. V is TRBV7-9 and J is TRBJ2-7, with 7 bases aligning to TRBD1. The sequence came from a girl aged 5-17 years with multiple sclerosis. CDR3 bases: TGTGCCAGCAGCTCAATAGACAGGGAATACGAGCAGTACTTC. It encodes CASSSIDREYEQYF.